Below, one T cell receptor beta chain is given with its context. In germline, CDR1 is MDHEN, CDR2 SYDVKM. The V end was cut by 6 bases, the J end by 6 bases, with 9 bases between. The CDR3 contains 11 residues. This entry comes from a study of technical replicates of blood from a few donors. Profiled with immunoSEQ multiplex PCR; TCRdb holds only in-frame clones, not every one. The table records around 93,000 clones, approximately 94% of them present only once. V usage is TRBV28 and J usage is TRBJ2-7; a weak D match, TRBD2 (5 bases). The sequence derives from a human donor in good health. Sequences were obtained from T cells isolated from PBMCs. CDR3 region: CASSSGGEQYF. The CDR3 DNA reads TGTGCCAGCAGCTCCGGAGGCGAGCAGTACTTC.